This is a list of T cell receptor beta chains from one sample in a study of type 1 regulatory T cells. TCRdb re-called the reads through MiXCR, storing one row per CDR3 protein. This repertoire shows about 68,000 distinct CDR3 sequences, about 69% found once; its top ten account for 7.6%. No antigen has been identified for these receptors. Sample: cultured T cells, either the whole culture or a sorted T cell fraction (not recorded which). These receptors were taken from a human donor in good health. CDR3s include the opening cysteine and the closing phenylalanine or tryptophan. Fields, in order: CDR3 length, D gene, V gene, clone size, J gene, CDR3 protein, CDR3 DNA. A D gene is named only where the DNA matches it firmly. Not every row has a clone size; where given, it reads once, few, many or a size class.

16	TRBD2	TRBV20-1	.	TRBJ2-7	CSASGTSGRAGDEQYF	TGCAGTGCTAGTGGGACTAGCGGGAGGGCCGGGGACGAGCAGTACTTC
15	.	TRBV27	.	TRBJ2-7	CASSLSWTTPYEQYF	TGTGCCAGCAGTTTATCGTGGACTACCCCCTACGAGCAGTACTTC
13	.	TRBV5-5	.	TRBJ1-1	CASSLGVDGEAFF	TGTGCCAGCAGCTTGGGGGTAGATGGGGAGGCTTTCTTT
14	.	TRBV5-1	few	TRBJ2-6	CASSFWPGANVLTF	TGCGCCAGCAGCTTTTGGCCTGGGGCCAACGTCCTGACTTTC
14	.	TRBV12-3/TRBV12-4	.	TRBJ2-2	CASSLDTLTGELFF	TGTGCCAGCAGTTTAGACACTCTAACCGGGGAGCTGTTTTTT
11	.	TRBV30	.	TRBJ2-1	CACSSYNEQFF	TGTGCCTGTAGTTCCTACAATGAGCAGTTCTTC
16	.	TRBV24-1	.	TRBJ2-1	CATSDLDSDSYNEQFF	TGTGCCACCAGTGACCTTGACAGTGACTCCTACAATGAGCAGTTCTTC
15	TRBD1	TRBV6-2/TRBV6-3	.	TRBJ2-7	CASSTLGQGSYEQYF	TGTGCCAGCAGTACCCTGGGACAGGGATCCTACGAGCAGTACTTC
20	.	TRBV13	.	TRBJ2-5	CASSWGLADAARGRQETQYF	TGTGCCAGCAGCTGGGGGCTAGCGGACGCGGCAAGGGGAAGACAAGAGACCCAGTACTTC
13	.	TRBV6-2/TRBV6-3	.	TRBJ1-2	CASADSLLEGYTF	TGTGCCAGCGCGGACAGCCTCCTTGAAGGCTACACCTTC
13	.	TRBV6-6	.	TRBJ2-2	CASRLANTGELFF	TGTGCCAGCAGACTAGCGAACACCGGGGAGCTGTTTTTT
18	.	TRBV11-2	.	TRBJ2-2	CASSLFFRGRSTTGELFF	TGTGCCAGCAGCTTATTTTTCCGAGGGAGGTCGACCACCGGGGAGCTGTTTTTT
13	.	TRBV12-3/TRBV12-4	.	TRBJ2-5	CASSASTQETQYF	TGTGCCAGCAGCGCTAGCACACAAGAGACCCAGTACTTC
16	.	TRBV5-1	.	TRBJ2-3	CASSLAGLAGTDTQYF	TGCGCCAGCAGCTTGGCCGGGCTAGCCGGCACAGATACGCAGTATTTT
13	.	TRBV14	.	TRBJ2-7	CASSQGGPYEQYF	TGTGCCAGCAGCCAAGGGGGGCCCTACGAGCAGTACTTC
15	TRBD1	TRBV10-2	.	TRBJ1-1	CASSKETGVSTEAFF	TGCGCCAGCTCCAAAGAGACAGGGGTCAGCACTGAAGCTTTCTTT
14	TRBD1	TRBV5-4	.	TRBJ2-1	CASSQTGSYNEQFF	TGTGCCAGCAGTCAGACAGGGTCCTACAATGAGCAGTTCTTC
16	TRBD1	TRBV13	.	TRBJ2-2	CASGLGQGASPRELFF	TGTGCCAGCGGCCTAGGACAGGGGGCAAGTCCCCGGGAGCTGTTTTTT
15	TRBD1	TRBV10-3	few	TRBJ1-6	CAISLDRERGSPLHF	TGTGCCATCAGTCTGGACAGGGAGCGGGGTTCACCCCTCCACTTT
15	TRBD2	TRBV6-6	.	TRBJ2-3	CASSTYRRETDTQYF	TGTGCCAGCAGCACCTACCGGCGGGAGACAGATACGCAGTATTTT
20	TRBD2	TRBV5-1	.	TRBJ2-1	CASSLETSGTWTDSYNEQFF	TGCGCCAGCAGCTTGGAAACTAGCGGGACTTGGACCGACTCCTACAATGAGCAGTTCTTC
14	.	TRBV5-1	.	TRBJ2-2	CASSFTRGTGKLFF	TGCGCCAGCAGCTTTACACGGGGGACCGGGAAGCTGTTTTTT
16	TRBD2	TRBV10-3	.	TRBJ2-7	CAIRPAQSGSSYEQYF	TGTGCCATCAGGCCGGCGCAGAGCGGGAGCTCCTACGAGCAGTACTTC
15	.	TRBV10-2	.	TRBJ2-3	CASSELGRSTDTQYF	TGCGCCAGCAGTGAGTTAGGGAGGAGCACAGATACGCAGTATTTT